This passage covers 2 T cell receptor beta chains from one sample sequenced in a study of blood T cells in healthy people across ages. A J-beta primer mix and a sample-barcoded 5' primer were used in a second PCR of about 6 to 12 cycles. TCRdb passed the 5' RACE reads through MiXCR, listing each CDR3 protein once. The sample yields around 1,800,000 distinct CDR3 sequences, roughly two fifths seen once. The material sequenced was blood. These receptors all stem from a human donor in good health.

V usage is TRBV6-2 or TRBV6-3 and J usage is TRBJ1-2, with unresolved D. Germline CDR1 and CDR2: MNHEY and SVGEGT. V was cut by 6 bases and J by 6 bases, with 8 bases left in between. This CDR3 comprises 11 residues. The CDR3, as DNA: TGTGCCAGCAGATGGGGTGATGGCTACACCTTC. The encoded protein is CASRWGDGYTF.

The gene calls are TRBV5-1 and TRBJ1-1, with 9 bases identical to TRBD1. The V gene's germline CDR1 is SGHRS and CDR2 YFSETQ. Trimming cost V 0 bases and J 10 bases; bases outside gene matches: 4. There are 13 residues in the CDR3. The CDR3 protein is CASSLDSQGAAFF. The DNA for the CDR3 is TGCGCCAGCAGCTTGGATTCACAGGGGGCAGCTTTCTTT.